The clone carrying this TCR beta chain was observed once. V lost 7 bases to trimming and J lost 7 bases, with 26 bases between them. This CDR3 comprises 16 residues. CDR1 SGHAT and CDR2 FQNNGV come from the germline V gene. This specimen belongs to a study of blood T cell repertoires in COVID-19. Some clones are missing from TCRdb's copy, which holds only in-frame ones; the method was immunoSEQ multiplex PCR. This sample has roughly 220,000 clones, with roughly 84% found just once. The material sequenced was peripheral blood. The TCR was taken from a woman aged 55-70 years with acute or convalescent COVID-19. This rearrangement joins TRBV11-2 to TRBJ2-7; possibly TRBD2 for D (8 bases). The CDR3 spells CASNTRQGTGGLEQYF. CDR3 DNA sequence: TGTGCCAGCAACACACGACAGGGAACGGGGGGGCTTGAGCAGTACTTC.